The clone carrying this T cell receptor beta chain was counted between two and nine times. No antigen is known for it. The CDR3 contains 14 residues. Trimming left V 6 bases short and J 1 base short, with 9 bases between. The data derive from a study of T cells after yellow fever vaccination. Study-level points and caveats: Post-booster repertoires contained most primary-vaccination clones again (96% CD4, approximately 88% CD8). In FACS-sorted repertoires, abundant clonotypes from the bulk population could appear as contaminants.

Template-switching 5'RACE yielded the TCR cDNA; a universal primer site and UMIs were added in the process. One entry per CDR3 protein results from TCRdb running MiXCR on the 5' RACE reads. This repertoire shows just under 600,000 distinct CDR3 sequences, approximately 15% found once; its top ten account for over 13%. The J gene is TRBJ2-2, the V gene TRBV12-3 or TRBV12-4; D is ambiguous. This receptor was taken from a man in his thirties or forties who received the YFV17D yellow fever vaccine. The input for sequencing was PBMCs, taken on the day of the yellow fever booster vaccination. The CDR3 is CASRENRNTGELFF. CDR3 nucleotide sequence: TGTGCCAGCAGGGAAAACAGGAACACCGGGGAGCTGTTTTTT.